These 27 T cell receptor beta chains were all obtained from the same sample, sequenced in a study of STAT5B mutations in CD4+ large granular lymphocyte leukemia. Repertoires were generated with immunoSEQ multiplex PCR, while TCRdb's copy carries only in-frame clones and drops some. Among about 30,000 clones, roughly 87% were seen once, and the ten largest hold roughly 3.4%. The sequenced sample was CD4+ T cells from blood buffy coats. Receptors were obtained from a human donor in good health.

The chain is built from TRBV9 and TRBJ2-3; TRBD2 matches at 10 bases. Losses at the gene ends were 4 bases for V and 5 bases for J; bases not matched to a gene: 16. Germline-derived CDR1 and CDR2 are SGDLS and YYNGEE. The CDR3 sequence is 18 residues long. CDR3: CASSPLYPAGGPRDTQYF. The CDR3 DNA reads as TGTGCCAGCAGCCCCCTTTATCCAGCGGGAGGGCCTAGAGATACGCAGTATTTT.

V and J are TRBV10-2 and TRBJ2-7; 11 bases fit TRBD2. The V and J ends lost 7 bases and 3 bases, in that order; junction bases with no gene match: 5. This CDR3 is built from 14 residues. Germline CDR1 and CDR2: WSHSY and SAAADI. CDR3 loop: CASTKTSGIYEQYF. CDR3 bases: TGCGCCAGCACCAAGACTAGCGGGATCTACGAGCAGTACTTC.

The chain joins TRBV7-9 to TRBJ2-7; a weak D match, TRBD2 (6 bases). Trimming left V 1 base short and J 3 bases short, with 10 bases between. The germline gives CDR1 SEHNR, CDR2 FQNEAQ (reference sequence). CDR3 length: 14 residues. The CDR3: CASSLGATSYEQYF. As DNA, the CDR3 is TGTGCCAGCAGCTTAGGGGCGACTAGCTACGAGCAGTACTTC.

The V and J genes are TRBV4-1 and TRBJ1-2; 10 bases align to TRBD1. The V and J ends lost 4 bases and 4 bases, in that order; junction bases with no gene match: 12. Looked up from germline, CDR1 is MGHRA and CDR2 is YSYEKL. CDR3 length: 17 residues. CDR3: CASSLASGTGVFYGYTF. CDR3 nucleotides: TGCGCCAGCAGCCTAGCTTCCGGGACAGGGGTCTTCTATGGCTACACCTTC.

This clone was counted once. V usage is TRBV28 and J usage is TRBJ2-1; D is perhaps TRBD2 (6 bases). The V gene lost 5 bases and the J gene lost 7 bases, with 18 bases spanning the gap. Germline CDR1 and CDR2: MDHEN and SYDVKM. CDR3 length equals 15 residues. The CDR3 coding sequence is TGTGCCAGCAGTAGCGGCCTCGGGACTTATAATGAGCAGTTCTTC. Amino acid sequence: CASSSGLGTYNEQFF.

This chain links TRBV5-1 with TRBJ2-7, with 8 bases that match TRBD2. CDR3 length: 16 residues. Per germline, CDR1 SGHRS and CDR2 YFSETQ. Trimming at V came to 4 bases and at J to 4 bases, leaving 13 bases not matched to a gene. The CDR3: CASSLAGAGDLYEQYF. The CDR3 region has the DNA TGCGCCAGCAGCCTCGCAGGAGCGGGAGACCTTTACGAGCAGTACTTC.

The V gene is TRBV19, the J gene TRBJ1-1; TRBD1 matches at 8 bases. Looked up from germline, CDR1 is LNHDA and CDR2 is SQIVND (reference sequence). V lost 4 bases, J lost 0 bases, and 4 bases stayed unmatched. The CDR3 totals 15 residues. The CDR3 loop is CASSTRQGMNTEAFF. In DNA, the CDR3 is TGTGCCAGTAGTACAAGACAGGGGATGAACACTGAAGCTTTCTTT.

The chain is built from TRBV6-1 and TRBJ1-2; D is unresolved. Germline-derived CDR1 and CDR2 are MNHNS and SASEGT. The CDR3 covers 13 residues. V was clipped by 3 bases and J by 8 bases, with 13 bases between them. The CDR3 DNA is TGTGCCAGCAGTGATCCCGGGCCCACCGGCTACACCTTC. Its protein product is CASSDPGPTGYTF.

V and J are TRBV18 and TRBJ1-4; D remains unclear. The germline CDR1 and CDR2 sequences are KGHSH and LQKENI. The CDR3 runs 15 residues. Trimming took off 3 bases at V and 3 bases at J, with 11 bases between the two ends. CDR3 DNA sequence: TGTGCCAGCTCACCGAGGACGGATGCTAATGAAAAACTGTTTTTT. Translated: CASSPRTDANEKLFF.

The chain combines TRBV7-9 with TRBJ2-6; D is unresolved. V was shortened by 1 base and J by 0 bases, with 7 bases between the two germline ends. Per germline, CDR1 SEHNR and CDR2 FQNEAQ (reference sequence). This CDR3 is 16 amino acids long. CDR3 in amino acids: CASSLVSSSGANVLTF. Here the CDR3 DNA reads TGTGCCAGCAGCTTAGTTTCGAGCTCTGGGGCCAACGTCCTGACTTTC. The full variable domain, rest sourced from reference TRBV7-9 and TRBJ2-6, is DTGVSQNPRHKITKRGQNVTFRCDPISEHNRLYWYRQTLGQGPEFLTYFQNEAQLEKSRLLSDRFSAERPKGSFSTLEIQRTEQGDSAMYLCASSLVSSSGANVLTFGAGSRLTVL.

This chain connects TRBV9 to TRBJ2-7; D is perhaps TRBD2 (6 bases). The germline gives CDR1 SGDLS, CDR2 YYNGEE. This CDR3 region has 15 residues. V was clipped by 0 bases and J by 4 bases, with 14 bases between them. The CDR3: CASSVAPGDGYEQYF. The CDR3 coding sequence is TGTGCCAGCAGCGTAGCCCCGGGAGATGGGTACGAGCAGTACTTC.

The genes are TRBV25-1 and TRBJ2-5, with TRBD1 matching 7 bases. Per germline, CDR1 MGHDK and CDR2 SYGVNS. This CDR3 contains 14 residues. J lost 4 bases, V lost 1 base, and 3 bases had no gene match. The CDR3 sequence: CASSELTGAETQYF. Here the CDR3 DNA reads TGTGCCAGCAGTGAATTAACAGGGGCAGAGACCCAGTACTTC.

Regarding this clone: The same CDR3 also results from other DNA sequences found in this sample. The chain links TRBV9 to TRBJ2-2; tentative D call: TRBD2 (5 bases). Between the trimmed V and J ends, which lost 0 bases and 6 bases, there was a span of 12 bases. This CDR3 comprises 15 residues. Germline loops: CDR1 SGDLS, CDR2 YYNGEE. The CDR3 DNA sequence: TGTGCCAGCAGCGTAGGAGGAGGAGGCGCCGGGGAGCTGTTTTTT. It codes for CASSVGGGGAGELFF.

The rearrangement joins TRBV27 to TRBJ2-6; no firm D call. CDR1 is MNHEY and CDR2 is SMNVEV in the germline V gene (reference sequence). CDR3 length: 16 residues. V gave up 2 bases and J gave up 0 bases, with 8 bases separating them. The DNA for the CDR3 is TGTGCCAGCAGTTTAGGGCACCTCTCTGGGGCCAACGTCCTGACTTTC. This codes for CASSLGHLSGANVLTF.

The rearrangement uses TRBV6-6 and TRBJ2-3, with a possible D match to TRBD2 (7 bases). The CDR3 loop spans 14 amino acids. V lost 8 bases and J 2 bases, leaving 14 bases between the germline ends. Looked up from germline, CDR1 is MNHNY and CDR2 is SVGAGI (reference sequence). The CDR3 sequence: CASGRGTITDTQYF. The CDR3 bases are TGTGCCAGCGGAAGGGGGACTATCACAGATACGCAGTATTTT.

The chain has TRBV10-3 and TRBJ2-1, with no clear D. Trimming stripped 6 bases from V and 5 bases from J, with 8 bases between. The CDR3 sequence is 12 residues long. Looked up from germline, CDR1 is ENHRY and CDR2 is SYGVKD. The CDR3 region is CAISKTNNEQFF. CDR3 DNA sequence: TGTGCCATCAGCAAGACCAACAATGAGCAGTTCTTC.

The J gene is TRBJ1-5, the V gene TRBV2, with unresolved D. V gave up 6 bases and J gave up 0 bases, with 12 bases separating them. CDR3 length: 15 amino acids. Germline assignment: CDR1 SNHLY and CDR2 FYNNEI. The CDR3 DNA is TGTGCCAGCAGAAAAGACGGTGTTAGCAATCAGCCCCAGCATTTT. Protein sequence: CASRKDGVSNQPQHF.

The CDR3 spells CASSSPTGMNTEAFF. DNA for the CDR3: TGTGCCAGCAGCTCCCCGACAGGGATGAACACTGAAGCTTTCTTT. The rearrangement uses TRBV9 and TRBJ1-1; 7 nucleotides match TRBD1. V was pared by 4 bases and J by 0 bases, with 6 bases of the junction left unmatched. CDR3 length: 15 amino acids. CDR1 is SGDLS and CDR2 is YYNGEE in the germline V gene.

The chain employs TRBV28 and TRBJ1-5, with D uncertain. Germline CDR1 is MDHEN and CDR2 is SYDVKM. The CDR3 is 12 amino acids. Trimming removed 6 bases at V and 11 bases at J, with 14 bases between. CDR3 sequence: CASRIFGRTQHF. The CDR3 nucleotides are TGTGCCAGCAGGATTTTCGGTCGGACCCAGCATTTT.

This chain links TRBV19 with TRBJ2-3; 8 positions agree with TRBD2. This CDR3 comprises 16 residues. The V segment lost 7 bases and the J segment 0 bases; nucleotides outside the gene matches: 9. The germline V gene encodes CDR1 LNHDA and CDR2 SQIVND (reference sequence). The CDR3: CASKTGRAGSTDTQYF. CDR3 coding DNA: TGTGCCAGTAAAACCGGGAGGGCGGGGAGCACAGATACGCAGTATTTT.

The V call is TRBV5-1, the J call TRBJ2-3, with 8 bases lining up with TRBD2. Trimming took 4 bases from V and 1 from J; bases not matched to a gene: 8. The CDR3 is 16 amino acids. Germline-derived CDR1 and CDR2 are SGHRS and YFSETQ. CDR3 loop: CASSRTKAGGTDTQYF. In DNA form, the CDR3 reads TGCGCCAGCAGCCGTACGAAAGCGGGAGGCACAGATACGCAGTATTTT.

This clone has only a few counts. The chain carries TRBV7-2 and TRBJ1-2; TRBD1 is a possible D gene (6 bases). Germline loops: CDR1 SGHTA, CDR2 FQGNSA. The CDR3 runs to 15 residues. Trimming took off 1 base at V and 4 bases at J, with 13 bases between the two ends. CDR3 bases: TGTGCCAGCAGCTTAGATGCGACAGGCATCTATGGCTACACCTTC. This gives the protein CASSLDATGIYGYTF.

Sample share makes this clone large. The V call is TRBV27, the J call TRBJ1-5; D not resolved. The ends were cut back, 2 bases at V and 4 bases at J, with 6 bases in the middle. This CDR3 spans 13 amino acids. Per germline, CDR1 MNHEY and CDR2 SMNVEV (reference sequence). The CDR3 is CASSLAWNQPQHF. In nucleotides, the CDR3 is TGTGCCAGCAGTTTAGCCTGGAATCAGCCCCAGCATTTT.

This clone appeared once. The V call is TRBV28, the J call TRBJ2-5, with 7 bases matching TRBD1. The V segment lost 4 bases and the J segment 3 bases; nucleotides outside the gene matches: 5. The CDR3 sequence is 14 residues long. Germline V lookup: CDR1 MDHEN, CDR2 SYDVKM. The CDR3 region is CASSSPGQKETQYF. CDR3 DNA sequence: TGTGCCAGCAGTTCTCCGGGACAGAAAGAGACCCAGTACTTC.

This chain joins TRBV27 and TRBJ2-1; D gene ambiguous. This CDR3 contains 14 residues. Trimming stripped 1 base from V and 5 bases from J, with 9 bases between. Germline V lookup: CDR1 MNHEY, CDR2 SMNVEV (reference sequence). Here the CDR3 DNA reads TGTGCCAGCAGTTTATTGGCGCTAGACAATGAGCAGTTCTTC. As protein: CASSLLALDNEQFF.

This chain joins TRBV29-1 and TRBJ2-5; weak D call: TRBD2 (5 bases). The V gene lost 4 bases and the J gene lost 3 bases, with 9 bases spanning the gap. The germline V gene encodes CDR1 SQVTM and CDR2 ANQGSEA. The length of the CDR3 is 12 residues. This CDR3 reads CSVVGREETQYF. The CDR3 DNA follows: TGCAGCGTTGTAGGGCGGGAAGAGACCCAGTACTTC.

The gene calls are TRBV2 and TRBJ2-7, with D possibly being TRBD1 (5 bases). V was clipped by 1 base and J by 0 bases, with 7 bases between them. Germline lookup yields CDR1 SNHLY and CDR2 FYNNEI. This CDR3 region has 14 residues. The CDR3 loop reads CASSEGTLSYEQYF. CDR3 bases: TGTGCCAGCAGTGAAGGGACACTCTCCTACGAGCAGTACTTC.